The source of this T cell receptor (beta chain) is a study of T cells in localized non-small cell lung cancer. General study findings and limits: Owing to sequencing of a solitary tumor region, heterogeneity cannot be discounted.

The CDR3 sequence is 14 residues long. Germline CDR1 and CDR2: MNHEY and SVGAGI. Regarding this clone: Its antigen is unidentified. The junction differs from germline at one of its ends, possibly a read error.

Assay used: immunoSEQ multiplex PCR; TCRdb lists only in-frame clones, some missing. The sample has 13,000 or so clones; over 85% are singletons. Source: peripheral blood mononuclear cells, taken before any cancer treatment. The genes are TRBV6-5 and TRBJ2-1, with a possible D match to TRBD2 (6 bases). The TCR comes from a man aged 40-75 years with stage III lung adenocarcinoma. CDR3 nucleotides: TGTGCCAGCAGTGACTCGTTGGGGGGAGCTGAGCAGTTCTTC. It specifies CASSDSLGGAEQFF.